This TCR beta chain was sequenced in a study of T cell clonotyping in hematopoietic cell transplantation. Libraries were prepared by immunoSEQ multiplex PCR; TCRdb keeps only in-frame clonotypes and omits some of them. The sample consists of 8,000 to 8,500 clones, around 90% of them appearing once. Trimming left V 6 bases short and J 1 base short, with 13 bases between. Per the germline V gene, CDR1 is MNHEY and CDR2 is SMNVEV (reference sequence). The CDR3 contains 15 residues. The source was peripheral blood mononuclear cells, collected at the time of graft-versus-host disease after allogeneic stem cell transplant. The source of this sequence is a male patient aged 60-69 years who had an allogeneic stem cell transplant from a related donor, so the T cells may come from the graft donor. Some clones in this sample may be carry-over from other donors' samples. The chain couples TRBV27 to TRBJ1-3; possibly TRBD1 for D (6 bases). The CDR3 region is CASREATGSGNTIYF. DNA for the CDR3: TGTGCCAGCAGGGAAGCTACAGGGTCTGGAAACACCATATATTTT.